This T cell receptor (beta chain) was sequenced in a study of blood T cell repertoires in COVID-19. Study as a whole: Acute-phase and convalescent COVID-19 samples originated in the United States, Italy and Spain. T cells, B-cell-depleted T cells, or PBMCs supplied cDNA or gDNA.

Authors' data handling: It was from reference gene primer amplification that nucleated cell counts were estimated. Measured with immunoSEQ multiplex PCR; TCRdb has only the in-frame clones, and not every one. For V, J and clone size, that table is used; D and trimming come from the DNA. The data show 200,000 to 300,000 clones, over 80% seen once. Sequencing was carried out using peripheral blood. The origin of this receptor is a woman in her thirties or forties who had recovered from COVID-19.

The CDR3 is CASSQDSESYEQYF. For the CDR3, the DNA is TGTGCCAGCAGTCAGGACAGCGAATCCTACGAGCAGTACTTC. The genes are TRBV11-3 and TRBJ2-7, with D tentatively TRBD1 (6 bases). Trimming shortened V by 6 bases and J by 1 base, and 13 bases separated the two germline ends. Germline CDR1 reads SGHNT; CDR2 reads YENEEA. There are 14 residues in the CDR3.